The sequence of this TCR beta chain was determined in a study of blood T cell repertoires in COVID-19. V lost 4 bases to trimming and J lost 4 bases, with 9 bases between them. The CDR3 runs 13 residues. Per germline, CDR1 SGHNT and CDR2 YYREEE (reference sequence). Some clones are missing from TCRdb's copy, which holds only in-frame ones; the method was immunoSEQ multiplex PCR. The repertoire includes tens of thousands of clones, about 88% of them detected once, and 1% to 1.5% sits in the top ten. The sequence was obtained from a man aged 55 to 69 with acute or convalescent COVID-19. The chain has TRBV5-4 and TRBJ1-3; D uncertain. Sequenced sample: peripheral blood. CDR3 nucleotide sequence: TGTGCCAGCAGCCCAAAAGCCGGAAACACCATATATTTT. Its translation: CASSPKAGNTIYF.